This TCR beta chain was profiled in a study of blood T cell repertoires in COVID-19 (TCRdb year 2020). With regard to the full study: The collaborator samples originated in the United States, Italy and Spain and spanned the acute and convalescent phases of COVID-19. HLA class I and class II types, where available, came from metadata supplied by the sample provider rather than from assay-based typing. Sample metadata almost always included a de-identified subject ID, COVID-19 status, age in years and sex. Deeply sampled blood TCRbeta repertoires from subjects exposed to, actively infected with, or recovered from COVID-19 were included in the dataset. The repertoires were made available in a free public database intended to serve as a resource for research on the immune response to SARS-CoV-2. The material from the prospective study consisted of cDNA or gDNA derived from T cells, B-cell-depleted T cells, or PBMCs. Samples came from the ongoing ImmuneRACE study (first 160 participants) plus 1,254 subjects from 6 global collaborators. The full study reports these points: Clinical and demographic metadata were provided uncurated, with the amount varying by source and participant.

Concerning this clone itself: Its antigen is still unknown. One base away there is no much larger clone; base qualities are not given.

The CDR3 sequence holds 19 residues, the cysteine and phenylalanine included. The DNA shown is the 57-base CDR3, in frame from base 1. Clipping removes 2 bases from V and 5 bases from J, with 20 as the unmatched junction base count. CDR1 and CDR2 (SGHVS, FNYEAQ) derive from the germline V gene. TCRbeta CDR3 regions were amplified from genomic DNA by means of the immunoSEQ Assay, a bias-controlled multiplex PCR. The study's processing was this. The number of nucleated cells in each sample was estimated by amplification of reference gene primers within the assay. To quantify the absolute abundance of each unique TCRbeta CDR3 rearrangement, sequence reads were collapsed and filtered. For each sample, productive Simpson clonality was calculated as the square root of Simpson's diversity index across productive rearrangements. The table was pulled from immuneACCESS by TCRdb, which kept in-frame rearrangements only. Such tables lose some clones; where checked, under half of the loss comes from unresolved V genes, and the rest has no known cause. The DNA gave D and trimming, while V, J and clone size come from that table. The sample contains more than 70,000 clones, around 90% of them found a single time. 3% of the sample rests with the top ten.

Each collaborating institution followed its own protocols to collect whole blood in K2EDTA tubes. For TCRbeta analysis, collaborators shipped samples as frozen whole blood, isolated PBMCs, or DNA extracted from either of those sample types. Sequenced: peripheral blood. This sequence was found in a woman aged 50 to 60 with active or convalescent COVID-19. The V and J genes are TRBV7-6 and TRBJ2-7, with 8 bases matching TRBD1. CDR3 loop: CASSLRPGTPGGALDEQYF. The nucleotides read TGTGCCAGCAGCTTAAGGCCCGGGACTCCAGGGGGCGCCCTGGACGAGCAGTACTTC.